This T cell receptor beta chain was identified in a study of blood T cell repertoires in COVID-19. For the study at large: Nucleic acid was either cDNA or gDNA, and it came from T cells, B-cell-depleted T cells, or PBMCs.

CDR1 is SGHVS, CDR2 FNYEAQ, per germline. The CDR3 runs 14 residues. V dropped 5 bases and J dropped 2; count of bases not matched to a gene: 5. Sequencing was performed with immunoSEQ multiplex PCR; in TCRdb, only in-frame clones are kept and a portion is missing. The data contain about 150,000 clones, roughly four fifths of them seen just once; the ten biggest clones take up about 12%. This clonotype originated in a woman aged 55-69 years with COVID-19, enrolled during active disease. Sequenced sample: peripheral blood. The chain is built from TRBV7-6 and TRBJ1-1; 7 bases are a match to TRBD1. CDR3 region: CASSPWTGNTEAFF. The CDR3 region has the DNA TGTGCCAGCAGCCCTTGGACAGGAAACACTGAAGCTTTCTTT.